What follows are 10 T cell receptor beta chains derived from one specimen sequenced in a study of OX40 agonist ivuxolimab in advanced cancers. TCRdb's table, derived via immunoSEQ multiplex PCR, lists solely in-frame clones and lacks some. This table has approximately 76,000 clones, 92% appearing once. The sample consisted of CD4+ or CD8+ T cells sorted from blood, taken in a trial of the OX40 agonist ivuxolimab. Source of these receptors: an adult with an advanced solid tumor such as melanoma, head and neck, liver or kidney cancer.

This chain uses TRBV7-2 with TRBJ2-1; 8 bases fit TRBD1. V lost 1 base, J lost 3 bases, and 5 bases stayed unmatched. Germline V gene sequence: CDR1 SGHTA, CDR2 FQGNSA. The CDR3 is 16 amino acids. CDR3 sequence: CASSLDQGTGYNEQFF. DNA of the CDR3: TGTGCCAGCAGCTTAGATCAGGGGACAGGCTACAATGAGCAGTTCTTC.

The chain couples TRBV7-9 to TRBJ2-7, with D uncertain. This CDR3 spans 14 amino acids. The V end lost 4 bases, the J end lost 3 bases, and 13 bases lay between the germline ends. In germline, CDR1 is SEHNR, CDR2 FQNEAQ (reference sequence). The CDR3 coding sequence is TGTGCCAGCAGCTCTGACCTGACATTCTACGAGCAGTACTTC. Amino acids: CASSSDLTFYEQYF.

This chain uses TRBV5-6 with TRBJ2-2; a possible D gene is TRBD2 (5 bases). The V gene lost 0 bases and the J gene lost 2 bases, with 11 bases spanning the gap. Germline CDR1 is SGHDT and CDR2 is YYEEEE. The CDR3 is 16 residues long. The DNA for the CDR3 is TGTGCCAGCAGCTTGGGGCGGGCCACCAACACCGGGGAGCTGTTTTTT. It yields the protein CASSLGRATNTGELFF. Full variable domain (rest looked up from reference TRBV5-6 and TRBJ2-2): DAGVTQSPTHLIKTRGQQVTLRCSPKSGHDTVSWYQQALGQGPQFIFQYYEEEERQRGNFPDRFSGHQFPNYSSELNVNALLLGDSALYLCASSLGRATNTGELFFGEGSRLTVL.

This clone was detected once. This chain connects TRBV16 to TRBJ2-4; no reliable D call. This CDR3 spans 12 amino acids. The germline V gene has CDR1 KGHSY and CDR2 FQNENV. The V end was cut by 4 bases, the J end by 5 bases, with 6 bases between. The CDR3 reads CASSPSQNIQYF. The CDR3 nucleotides read TGTGCCAGCAGCCCTTCCCAAAACATTCAGTACTTC.

The gene calls are TRBV7-2 and TRBJ2-2; 11 bases line up with TRBD1. The ends lost 3 bases at V and 3 bases at J; junction bases unmatched: 3. The CDR3 has 16 amino acids. Germline V gene lookup returns CDR1 SGHTA and CDR2 FQGNSA. CDR3 coding DNA: TGTGCCAGCAGCTTTCCGGGACAGGGGGACACCGGGGAGCTGTTTTTT. Its protein is CASSFPGQGDTGELFF.

This chain's CDR3 is CASSRASGNEQFF. CDR3 bases: TGTGCCAGCAGCCGCGCGTCGGGCAATGAGCAGTTCTTC. This chain joins TRBV7-6 and TRBJ2-1; no clear D. The CDR3 extends over 13 amino acids. The V end was cut by 5 bases, the J end by 6 bases, with 11 bases between. Germline-derived CDR1 and CDR2 are SGHVS and FNYEAQ. Complete variable domain (other parts from reference TRBV7-6 and TRBJ2-1): GAGVSQSPRYKVTKRGQDVALRCDPISGHVSLYWYRQALGQGPEFLTYFNYEAQQDKSGLPNDRFSAERPEGSISTLTIQRTEQRDSAMYRCASSRASGNEQFFGPGTRLTVL.

V is TRBV25-1 and J is TRBJ2-3; possibly TRBD1 for D (5 bases). CDR1 and CDR2 from the germline V gene are MGHDK and SYGVNS. Trimming cost V 1 base and J 2 bases, with 19 bases left between them. The CDR3 extends over 18 amino acids. The CDR3 is CASSEWKGKGRSTDTQYF. The CDR3 DNA reads as TGTGCCAGCAGTGAATGGAAGGGGAAGGGGCGATCCACAGATACGCAGTATTTT.

The chain couples TRBV5-4 to TRBJ2-7; weak D call: TRBD1 (6 bases). This CDR3 has 14 amino acids. Germline CDR1 and CDR2: SGHNT and YYREEE (reference sequence). V shed 10 bases and J shed 2 bases, with 19 bases lying between them. The CDR3 coding sequence is TGTGCCGCCTGGACTGGAGGACAGCCCTACGAGCAGTACTTC. As protein: CAAWTGGQPYEQYF.

This chain joins TRBV7-9 and TRBJ2-1; no definite D call. CDR3 size: 16 residues. Looked up from germline, CDR1 is SEHNR and CDR2 is FQNEAQ (reference sequence). Trimming pared 1 base from V and 0 bases from J, leaving 10 bases between. CDR3 coding DNA: TGTGCCAGCAGCTTAGGGGGTCCAAGCTCCTACAATGAGCAGTTCTTC. Encoded protein: CASSLGGPSSYNEQFF.

The chain combines TRBV10-3 with TRBJ1-2, with 7 bases aligning to TRBD1. This CDR3 comprises 15 residues. Germline V gene lookup returns CDR1 ENHRY and CDR2 SYGVKD. Trimming cost V 4 bases and J 6 bases; bases outside gene matches: 11. The CDR3 protein is CAISVSGGAADGYTF. The CDR3 coding sequence is TGTGCCATCAGTGTATCAGGGGGGGCGGCGGATGGCTACACCTTC.